This TCR beta chain was documented in a study of T-cell reconstitution after alpha-beta-depleted transplantation in children (dated by TCRdb to the mid-2010s). With regard to the full study: The study quantitatively tracked T-cell immune reconstitution after TCRalphabeta/CD19-depleted allogeneic hematopoietic cell transplantation in children using TCR repertoire profiling.

The sample's treatment or condition label, decoded: allogeneic hematopoietic cell transplantation with graft depleted of TCRalphabeta T cells and CD19 B cells. Transplant recipients were children who received TCRalphabeta/CD19-depleted allogeneic hematopoietic cell grafts. Regarding this clonotype: No antigen is known for it. Qualities for individual bases were not recorded, and no much larger clone is one base off.

Taken from cysteine to phenylalanine, the CDR3 has 16 residues. Only the CDR3 portion is preserved as DNA: 48 bases, with reading frame beginning at the first base. CDR1 ENHRY and CDR2 SYGVKD are derived from the germline V gene. Compared with germline, V lacks 0 bases and J lacks 2 bases; bases without a gene match: 1. Study-level results and caveats: Hyperexpanded clone frequencies declined over subsequent months; after one year, T-cell counts and TCRbeta diversity were mostly attributed to newly produced T cells. The apparently early alphabetaT-cell count recovery about two months after transplant was reportedly dependent on only several hundred rapidly expanded clones derived from non-depleted graft cells. In some patients, the high TCRbeta diversity seen at day 60 was put down to recipient T cells and intrathymic progenitors that had survived conditioning.

The method behind the library was PCR. Sequencing instrument: Illumina HiSeq 2500. TCR libraries were prepared with molecular barcoding, using unique molecular identifiers to normalize TCRbeta repertoire quantification. Clones were called with MiXCR by TCRdb after fastp trimmed the public reads at Q25, and only in-frame beta chains were retained. Entries that share a CDR3 protein sequence are merged under the most common genes and DNA. The sample contains 450,000 to 550,000 distinct CDR3 sequences, 11% of them found a single time. 14% of the sample lies in the top ten. This receptor was taken from a female patient between 2 and 15 years old who had a stem cell transplant for aplastic anemia, so the T cells may come from the graft donor. The input for sequencing was PBMCs, mostly from graft donor cells, taken 180 days after TCRalphabeta/CD19-depleted stem cell transplant. The chain uses TRBV10-3 and TRBJ1-2; 12 bases in the middle match TRBD1. The DNA is TGTGCCATCAGTGAGTCGGGGACAGGGGGCAACTATGGCTACACCTTC. Its translation reads: CAISESGTGGNYGYTF.